Each of the 6 T cell receptor beta chains below was sequenced from the same sample in a study of cytomegalovirus exposure and HLA in healthy donors. It was with 60 Vbeta and 13 Jbeta primers that the PCR ran. Sequencing was performed with immunoSEQ multiplex PCR; in TCRdb, only in-frame clones are kept and a portion is missing. The listing records 150,000 or so clones. Source material: PBMCs. The receptors stem from a woman aged 45-65 years in good health and CMV-seronegative.

V is TRBV5-6 and J is TRBJ2-5; 13 bases are a match to TRBD2. TRBJ2-7 explains the end of the DNA better; the J call may be wrong. CDR3 size: 18 residues. Germline-derived CDR1 and CDR2 are SGHDT and YYEEEE. The CDR3 sequence: CASSRGPRTSGSTYEQYF. The CDR3 nucleotides read TGTGCCAGCAGCCGTGGGCCGAGGACTAGCGGGAGTACGTACGAGCAGTACTTC.

DNA for the CDR3: TGTGCCAGCAGCAAGGACAGCTATGGCTACACCTTC. It translates to CASSKDSYGYTF. The chain links TRBV7-9 to TRBJ1-2; TRBD1 might be the D (6 bases). Germline V gene sequence: CDR1 SEHNR, CDR2 FQNEAQ (reference sequence). Deletions cut 5 bases from V and 4 bases from J, with 8 bases between. The CDR3 covers 12 residues. Full variable domain (remainder filled in from reference TRBV7-9 and TRBJ1-2): DTGVSQNPRHKITKRGQNVTFRCDPISEHNRLYWYRQTLGQGPEFLTYFQNEAQLEKSRLLSDRFSAERPKGSFSTLEIQRTEQGDSAMYLCASSKDSYGYTFGSGTRLTVV.

The rearrangement uses TRBV5-1 and TRBJ1-5; D unclear. There are 13 residues in the CDR3. Germline CDR1 is SGHRS and CDR2 is YFSETQ. The V end was cut by 0 bases, the J end by 7 bases, with 8 bases between. The CDR3 reads CASSLDGNQPQHF. CDR3 sequence (DNA): TGCGCCAGCAGCTTGGACGGTAACCAGCCCCAGCATTTT.

V and J are TRBV25-1 and TRBJ2-5; possibly TRBD1 for D (5 bases). The V gene lost 6 bases and the J gene lost 5 bases, with 13 bases spanning the gap. Germline CDR1 and CDR2: MGHDK and SYGVNS. The CDR3 totals 13 residues. The CDR3 reads CASSLPGKETQYF. The CDR3 DNA sequence: TGTGCCAGCAGCCTACCAGGGAAGGAGACCCAGTACTTC. The full variable domain, completed using reference TRBV25-1 and TRBJ2-5, is EADIYQTPRYLVIGTGKKITLECSQTMGHDKMYWYQQDPGMELHLIHYSYGVNSTEKGDLSSESTVSRIRTEHFPLTLESARPSHTSQYLCASSLPGKETQYFGPGTRLLVL.

V is TRBV7-2 and J is TRBJ2-2; 8 bases map to TRBD2. The trim removed 4 bases at V and 2 bases at J, leaving 6 bases unmatched. Germline values: CDR1 SGHTA, CDR2 FQGNSA. This CDR3 comprises 16 residues. CDR3 sequence (DNA): TGTGCCAGCAGCTACCGACTAGCGACCAACACCGGGGAGCTGTTTTTT. Translation gives CASSYRLATNTGELFF. The entire variable domain, with the rest obtained from reference TRBV7-2 and TRBJ2-2, is as follows: GAGVSQSPSNKVTEKGKDVELRCDPISGHTALYWYRQSLGQGLEFLIYFQGNSAPDKSGLPSDRFSAERTGGSVSTLTIQRTQQEDSAVYLCASSYRLATNTGELFFGEGSRLTVL.

The chain couples TRBV28 to TRBJ2-1; D possibly corresponds to TRBD1 (5 bases). Between the trimmed V and J ends, which lost 3 bases and 2 bases, there was a span of 14 bases. This CDR3 spans 16 amino acids. CDR1 is MDHEN, CDR2 SYDVKM, per germline. The CDR3 region has the DNA TGTGCCAGCAGTTTGGGGCAGAAAGTGACCTACAATGAGCAGTTCTTC. It specifies CASSLGQKVTYNEQFF.